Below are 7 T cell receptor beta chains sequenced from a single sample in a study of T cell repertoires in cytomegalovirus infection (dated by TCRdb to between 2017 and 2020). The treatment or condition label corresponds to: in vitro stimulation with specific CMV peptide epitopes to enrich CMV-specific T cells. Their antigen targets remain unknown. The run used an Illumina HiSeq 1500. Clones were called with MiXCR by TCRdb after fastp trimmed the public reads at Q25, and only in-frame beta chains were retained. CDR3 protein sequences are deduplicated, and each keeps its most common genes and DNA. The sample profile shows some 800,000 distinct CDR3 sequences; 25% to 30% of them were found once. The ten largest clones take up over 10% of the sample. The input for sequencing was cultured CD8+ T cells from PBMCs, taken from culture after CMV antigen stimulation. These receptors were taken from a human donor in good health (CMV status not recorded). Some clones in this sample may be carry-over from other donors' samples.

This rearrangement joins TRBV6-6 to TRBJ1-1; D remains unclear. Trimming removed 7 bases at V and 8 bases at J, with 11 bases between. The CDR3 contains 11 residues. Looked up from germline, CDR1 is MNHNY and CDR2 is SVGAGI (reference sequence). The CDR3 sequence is CASTHSYEAFF. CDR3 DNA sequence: TGTGCCAGCACCCACAGCTACGAAGCTTTCTTT.

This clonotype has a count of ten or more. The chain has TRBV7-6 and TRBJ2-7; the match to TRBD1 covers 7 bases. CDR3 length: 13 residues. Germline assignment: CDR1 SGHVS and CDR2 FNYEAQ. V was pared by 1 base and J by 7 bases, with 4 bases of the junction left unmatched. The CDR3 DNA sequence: TGTGCCAGCAGCTTAGTGGCGGACAGGGAGCAGTACGTC. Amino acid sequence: CASSLVADREQYV.

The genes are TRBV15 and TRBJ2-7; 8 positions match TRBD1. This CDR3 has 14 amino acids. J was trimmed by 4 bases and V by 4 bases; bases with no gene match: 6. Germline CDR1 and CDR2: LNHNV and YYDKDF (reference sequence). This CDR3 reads CATSTRDRPYEQYV. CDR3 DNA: TGTGCCACCAGCACCCGGGACAGGCCATACGAGCAGTACGTC.

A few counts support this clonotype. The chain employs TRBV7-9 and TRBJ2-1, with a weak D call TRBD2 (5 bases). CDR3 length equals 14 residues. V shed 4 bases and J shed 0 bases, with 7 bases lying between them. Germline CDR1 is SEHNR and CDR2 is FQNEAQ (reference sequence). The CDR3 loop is CASSWEYSYNEQFF. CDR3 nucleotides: TGTGCCAGCAGCTGGGAGTACTCCTACAATGAGCAGTTCTTC. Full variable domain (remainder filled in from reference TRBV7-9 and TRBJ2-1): DTGVSQNPRHKITKRGQNVTFRCDPISEHNRLYWYRQTLGQGPEFLTYFQNEAQLEKSRLLSDRFSAERPKGSFSTLEIQRTEQGDSAMYLCASSWEYSYNEQFFGPGTRLTVL.

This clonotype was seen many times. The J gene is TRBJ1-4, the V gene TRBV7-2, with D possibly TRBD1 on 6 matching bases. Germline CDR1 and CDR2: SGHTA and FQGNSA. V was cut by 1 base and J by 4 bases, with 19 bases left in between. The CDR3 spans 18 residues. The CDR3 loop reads CASSLVPFGQYNNEKLFF. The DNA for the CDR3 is TGTGCCAGCAGCTTAGTCCCTTTTGGACAGTATAATAATGAAAAACTGTTTTTT.

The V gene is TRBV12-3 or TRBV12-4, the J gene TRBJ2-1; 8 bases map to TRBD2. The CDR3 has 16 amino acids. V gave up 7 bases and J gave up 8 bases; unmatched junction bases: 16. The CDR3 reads CASIPEAGGYHHEQFF. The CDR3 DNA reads TGTGCCAGCATTCCGGAGGCGGGGGGCTATCACCATGAGCAGTTCTTC.

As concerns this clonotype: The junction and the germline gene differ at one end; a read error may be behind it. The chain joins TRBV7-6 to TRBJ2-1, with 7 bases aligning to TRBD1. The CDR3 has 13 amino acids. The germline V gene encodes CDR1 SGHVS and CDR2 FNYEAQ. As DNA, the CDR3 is TGTGCTAGCAGCTTTACCCCAGGGGGTGAGCAGTTCTTC. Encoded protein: CASSFTPGGEQFF.